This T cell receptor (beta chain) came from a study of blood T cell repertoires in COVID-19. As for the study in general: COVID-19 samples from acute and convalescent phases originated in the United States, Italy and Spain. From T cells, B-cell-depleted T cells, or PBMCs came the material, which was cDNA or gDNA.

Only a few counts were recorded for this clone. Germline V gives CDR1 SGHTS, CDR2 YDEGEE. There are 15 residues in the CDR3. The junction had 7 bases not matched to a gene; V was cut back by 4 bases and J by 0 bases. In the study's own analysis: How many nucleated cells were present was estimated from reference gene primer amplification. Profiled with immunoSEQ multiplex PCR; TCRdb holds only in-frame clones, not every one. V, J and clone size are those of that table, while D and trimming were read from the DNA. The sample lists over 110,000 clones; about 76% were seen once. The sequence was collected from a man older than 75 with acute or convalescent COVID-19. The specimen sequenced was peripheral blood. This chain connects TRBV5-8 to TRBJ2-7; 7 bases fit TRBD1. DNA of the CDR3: TGTGCCAGCAGCCTTATCTGGGACAGCTCCTACGAGCAGTACTTC. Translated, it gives CASSLIWDSSYEQYF.